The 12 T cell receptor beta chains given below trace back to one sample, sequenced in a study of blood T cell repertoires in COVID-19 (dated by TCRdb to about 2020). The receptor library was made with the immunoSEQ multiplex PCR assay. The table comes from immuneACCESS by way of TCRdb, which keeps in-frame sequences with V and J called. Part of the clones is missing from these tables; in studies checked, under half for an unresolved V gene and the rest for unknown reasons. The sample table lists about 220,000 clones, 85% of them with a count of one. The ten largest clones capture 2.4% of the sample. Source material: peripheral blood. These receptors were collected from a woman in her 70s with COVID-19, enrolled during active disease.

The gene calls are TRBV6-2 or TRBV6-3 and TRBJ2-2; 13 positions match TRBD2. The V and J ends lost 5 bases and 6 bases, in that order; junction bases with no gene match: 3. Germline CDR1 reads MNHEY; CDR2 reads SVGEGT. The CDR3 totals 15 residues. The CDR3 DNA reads TGTGCCAGCAGTCGGACTAGCGGGAGCGCCGGGGAGCTGTTTTTT. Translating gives CASSRTSGSAGELFF.

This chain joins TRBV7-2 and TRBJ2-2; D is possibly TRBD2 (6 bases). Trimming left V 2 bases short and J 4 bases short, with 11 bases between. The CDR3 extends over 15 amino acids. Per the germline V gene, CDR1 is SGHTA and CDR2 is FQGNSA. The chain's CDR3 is CASSLNRRGTGELFF. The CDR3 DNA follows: TGTGCCAGCAGCTTAAACAGGCGGGGCACCGGGGAGCTGTTTTTT.

Written as DNA, the CDR3 is TGTGCCAGCAGCTTAAATCTAGCGGTCGGTGAGCAGTTCTTC. Its protein product is CASSLNLAVGEQFF. The chain combines TRBV7-3 with TRBJ2-1; 7 bases map to TRBD2. The CDR3 is 14 amino acids. The V gene end was trimmed by 1 base and the J gene end by 9 bases; junction bases not matched to a gene: 6. Germline V gives CDR1 SGHTA, CDR2 FQGTGA.

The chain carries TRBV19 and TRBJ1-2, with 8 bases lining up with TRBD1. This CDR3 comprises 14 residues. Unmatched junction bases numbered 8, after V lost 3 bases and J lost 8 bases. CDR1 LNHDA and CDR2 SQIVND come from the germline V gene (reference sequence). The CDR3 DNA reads TGTGCCAGTAGTATGCGTCAGGGGGCAGGAGGCTACACCTTC. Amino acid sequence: CASSMRQGAGGYTF. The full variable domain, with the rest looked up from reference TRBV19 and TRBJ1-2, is DGGITQSPKYLFRKEGQNVTLSCEQNLNHDAMYWYRQDPGQGLRLIYYSQIVNDFQKGDIAEGYSVSREKKESFPLTVTSAQKNPTAFYLCASSMRQGAGGYTFGSGTRLTVV.

Here the CDR3 DNA reads TGTGCCAGCAGTTACTCGTGGCAGGGGATTTACGAGCAGTACTTC. Amino acids: CASSYSWQGIYEQYF. V is TRBV6-5 and J is TRBJ2-7, with TRBD1 as a possible D gene (6 bases). The CDR3 spans 15 residues. Germline V CDR1 and CDR2: MNHEY, SVGAGI. Trimming took 0 bases from V and 4 from J, leaving 13 bases between them.

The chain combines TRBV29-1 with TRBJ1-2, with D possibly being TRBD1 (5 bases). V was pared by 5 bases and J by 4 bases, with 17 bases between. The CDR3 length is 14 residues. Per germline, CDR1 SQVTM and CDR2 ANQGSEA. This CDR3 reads CSVYSGTVFYGYTF. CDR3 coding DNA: TGCAGCGTTTATTCCGGGACTGTCTTCTATGGCTACACCTTC.

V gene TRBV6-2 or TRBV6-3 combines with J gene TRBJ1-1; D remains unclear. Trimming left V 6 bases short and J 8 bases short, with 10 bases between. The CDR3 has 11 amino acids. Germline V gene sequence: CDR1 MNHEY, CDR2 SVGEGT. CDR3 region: CASRYGQEAFF. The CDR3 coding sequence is TGTGCCAGCAGATACGGGCAAGAAGCTTTCTTT.

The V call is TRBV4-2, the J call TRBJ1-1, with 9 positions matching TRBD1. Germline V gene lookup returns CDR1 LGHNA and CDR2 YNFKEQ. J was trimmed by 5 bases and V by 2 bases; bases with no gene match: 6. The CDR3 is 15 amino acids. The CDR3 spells CASSQTGGGSTEAFF. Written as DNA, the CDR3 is TGTGCCAGCAGCCAAACAGGGGGCGGATCGACTGAAGCTTTCTTT.

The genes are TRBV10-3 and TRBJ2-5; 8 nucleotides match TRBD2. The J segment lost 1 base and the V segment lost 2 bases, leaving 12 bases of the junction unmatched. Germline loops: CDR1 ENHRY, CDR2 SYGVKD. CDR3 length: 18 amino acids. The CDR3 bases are TGTGCCATCAGTGAGCCTGCAGTTAAGCGGGAGAGCCAAGAGACCCAGTACTTC. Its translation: CAISEPAVKRESQETQYF.

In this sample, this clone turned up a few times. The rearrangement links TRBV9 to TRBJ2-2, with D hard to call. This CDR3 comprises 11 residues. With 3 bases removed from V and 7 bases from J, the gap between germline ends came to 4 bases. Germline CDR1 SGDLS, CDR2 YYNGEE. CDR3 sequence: CASSAFGELFF. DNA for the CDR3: TGTGCCAGCAGCGCTTTCGGGGAGCTGTTTTTT.

The CDR3 is CASSALGGNTEAFF. Written as DNA, the CDR3 is TGTGCCAGCAGCGCCCTCGGGGGGAACACTGAAGCTTTCTTT. The chain combines TRBV9 with TRBJ1-1; D may be TRBD1 (5 bases). From germline, CDR1 is SGDLS and CDR2 YYNGEE. The germline V and J ends were trimmed by 3 bases and 1 base, with 10 bases remaining between them. This CDR3 contains 14 residues.

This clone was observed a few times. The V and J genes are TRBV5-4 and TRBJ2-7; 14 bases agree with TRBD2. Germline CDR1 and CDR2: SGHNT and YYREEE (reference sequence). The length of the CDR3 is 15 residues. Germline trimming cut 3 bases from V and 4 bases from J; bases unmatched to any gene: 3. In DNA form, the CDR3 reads TGTGCCAGCAGCTCCGGGACTAGCGGGAGATACGAGCAGTACTTC. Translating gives CASSSGTSGRYEQYF. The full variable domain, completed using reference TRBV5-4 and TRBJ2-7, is ETGVTQSPTHLIKTRGQQVTLRCSSQSGHNTVSWYQQALGQGPQFIFQYYREEENGRGNFPPRFSGLQFPNYSSELNVNALELDDSALYLCASSSGTSGRYEQYFGPGTRLTVT.